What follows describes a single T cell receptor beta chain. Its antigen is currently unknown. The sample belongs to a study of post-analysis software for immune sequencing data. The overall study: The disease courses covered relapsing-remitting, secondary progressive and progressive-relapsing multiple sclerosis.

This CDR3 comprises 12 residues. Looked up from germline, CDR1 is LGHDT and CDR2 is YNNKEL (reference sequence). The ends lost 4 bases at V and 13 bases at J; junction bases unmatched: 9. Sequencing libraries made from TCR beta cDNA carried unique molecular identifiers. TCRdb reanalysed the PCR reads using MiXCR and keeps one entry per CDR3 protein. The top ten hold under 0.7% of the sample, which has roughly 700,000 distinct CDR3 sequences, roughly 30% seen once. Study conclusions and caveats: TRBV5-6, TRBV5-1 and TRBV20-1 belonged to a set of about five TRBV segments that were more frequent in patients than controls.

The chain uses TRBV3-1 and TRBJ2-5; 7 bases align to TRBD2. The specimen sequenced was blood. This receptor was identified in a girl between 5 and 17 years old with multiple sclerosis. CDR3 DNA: TGTGCCAGCAGCCCCGGCGTACTAGCGCGGTACTTC. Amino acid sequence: CASSPGVLARYF.